The 16 T cell receptor beta chains below come from one sample, sequenced in a study of T cells in tuberculosis. TCRdb keeps only in-frame clones here, not all; method: immunoSEQ multiplex PCR. The repertoire has some 30,000 clones, about 90% of them found once; the top ten carry around 7%. This sample's time point: new active TB diagnosis, blood taken before or within 7 days of starting treatment. The starting material was PBMCs, obtained at tuberculosis diagnosis. These receptors came from an adult with tuberculosis.

V usage is TRBV7-9 and J usage is TRBJ2-7; TRBD1 matches at 8 bases. J gave up 3 bases and V 2 bases, and 9 bases lay outside the gene matches. Germline assignment: CDR1 SEHNR and CDR2 FQNEAQ (reference sequence). The CDR3 spans 16 residues. The CDR3, as DNA: TGTGCCAGCAGCTTAATGGGCGGACAGGGTAACTACGAGCAGTACTTC. This gives the protein CASSLMGGQGNYEQYF.

This clone was counted a single time. The chain recombines TRBV19 with TRBJ2-1; D might be TRBD2 (5 bases). Germline loops: CDR1 LNHDA, CDR2 SQIVND (reference sequence). V lost 6 bases and J lost 3, with 9 bases in between. The CDR3 consists of 13 residues. The CDR3 here is CASSLRGYNEQFF. In DNA form, the CDR3 reads TGTGCCAGTAGCCTCCGGGGCTACAATGAGCAGTTCTTC. The whole variable domain, filled in from reference TRBV19 and TRBJ2-1, reads DGGITQSPKYLFRKEGQNVTLSCEQNLNHDAMYWYRQDPGQGLRLIYYSQIVNDFQKGDIAEGYSVSREKKESFPLTVTSAQKNPTAFYLCASSLRGYNEQFFGPGTRLTVL.

The chain carries TRBV25-1 and TRBJ1-4, with 9 bases matching TRBD1. The CDR3 has 15 residues. The germline V gene encodes CDR1 MGHDK and CDR2 SYGVNS. Trimming cost V 3 bases and J 8 bases; bases outside gene matches: 7. The DNA for the CDR3 is TGTGCCAGCAGTGAGGGACAGGGTTGGCCGGAAAAACTGTTTTTT. Translating gives CASSEGQGWPEKLFF.

The chain carries TRBV7-2 and TRBJ2-3; D is perhaps TRBD1 (5 bases). V shed 0 bases and J shed 2 bases, with 9 bases lying between them. The CDR3 has 15 residues. Germline CDR1 and CDR2: SGHTA and FQGNSA. As DNA, the CDR3 is TGTGCCAGCAGCTTAGCGGCCAGGGACACAGATACGCAGTATTTT. Translation: CASSLAARDTDTQYF.

CDR3 sequence: CASSQDTIEGLVFYEQYF. CDR3 sequence (DNA): TGCGCCAGCAGCCAAGATACTATAGAGGGACTAGTGTTTTACGAGCAGTACTTC. This chain links TRBV4-1 with TRBJ2-7, with 8 nucleotides matching TRBD2. Germline values: CDR1 MGHRA, CDR2 YSYEKL. Unmatched junction bases numbered 14, after V lost 0 bases and J lost 4 bases. This CDR3 comprises 18 residues.

The chain has TRBV28 and TRBJ1-4, with 10 bases matching TRBD1. The CDR3 totals 15 residues. Germline values: CDR1 MDHEN, CDR2 SYDVKM. The V and J ends lost 2 bases and 5 bases, in that order; junction bases with no gene match: 2. The CDR3 protein is CASSLPTGGNEKLFF. The CDR3 DNA reads TGTGCCAGCAGTTTACCGACAGGGGGCAATGAAAAACTGTTTTTT.

The V gene is TRBV6-5, the J gene TRBJ1-1; 12 bases match TRBD1. CDR1 is MNHEY and CDR2 is SVGAGI in the germline V gene. Unmatched junction bases numbered 3, after V lost 5 bases and J lost 2 bases. The CDR3 is 15 amino acids. CDR3 sequence: CASSPGTGGNTEAFF. CDR3 nucleotide sequence: TGTGCCAGCAGTCCGGGGACAGGGGGCAACACTGAAGCTTTCTTT.

J is TRBJ2-5 and V is TRBV29-1; D unresolved. Trimming shortened V by 0 bases and J by 10 bases, and 18 bases separated the two germline ends. Germline V CDR1 and CDR2: SQVTM, ANQGSEA. The CDR3 consists of 14 residues. The CDR3 nucleotides are TGCAGCGTTGAAGATCCGGTTCACGGTCCCCTCCAGTACTTC. As protein: CSVEDPVHGPLQYF.

This rearrangement joins TRBV5-4 to TRBJ2-3; D ambiguous. The V gene lost 2 bases and the J gene lost 5 bases, with 6 bases spanning the gap. This CDR3 is built from 12 residues. Germline CDR1 is SGHNT and CDR2 is YYREEE (reference sequence). The CDR3 region is CASSLPGDTQYF. Here the CDR3 DNA reads TGTGCCAGCAGCTTACCGGGAGATACGCAGTATTTT.

The V call is TRBV5-1, the J call TRBJ1-1, with 8 bases that match TRBD1. CDR3 length equals 17 residues. Germline trimming cut 4 bases from V and 1 base from J; bases unmatched to any gene: 12. Germline V gives CDR1 SGHRS, CDR2 YFSETQ. The CDR3 spells CASSLYALQGGNTEAFF. For the CDR3, the DNA is TGCGCCAGCAGCCTCTACGCTTTACAGGGGGGGAACACTGAAGCTTTCTTT.

The chain is built from TRBV12-5 and TRBJ2-3, with TRBD2 identical over 7 bases. CDR3 length: 15 amino acids. V lost 4 bases, J lost 0 bases, and 4 bases stayed unmatched. Looked up from germline, CDR1 is LGHNT and CDR2 is FRNRAP. The CDR3 coding sequence is TGTGCTAGTGGTTCCGGGGGGTCTAGCACAGATACGCAGTATTTT. This gives the protein CASGSGGSSTDTQYF. The full variable domain, completed using reference TRBV12-5 and TRBJ2-3, is DARVTQTPRHKVTEMGQEVTMRCQPILGHNTVFWYRQTMMQGLELLAYFRNRAPLDDSGMPKDRFSAEMPDATLATLKIQPSEPRDSAVYFCASGSGGSSTDTQYFGPGTRLTVL.

The CDR3 sequence is CASSLGNTIYF. CDR3 nucleotides: TGCGCCAGCAGCCTAGGAAACACCATATATTTT. The chain has TRBV4-1 and TRBJ1-3; no clear D gene. The CDR3 contains 11 residues. Trimming shortened V by 4 bases and J by 4 bases, and 2 bases separated the two germline ends. Germline V gene data show CDR1 as MGHRA and CDR2 as YSYEKL.

This clone is a singleton in its sample. This sequence joins TRBV5-6 and TRBJ2-7; 8 nucleotides match TRBD2. CDR1 is SGHDT and CDR2 is YYEEEE in the germline V gene. The CDR3 is made up of 14 amino acids. V lost 2 bases to trimming and J lost 2 bases; unmatched junction nucleotides: 3. CDR3 DNA sequence: TGTGCCAGCAGCTTATCGGGACTAGCCTACGAGCAGTACTTC. Translated, it gives CASSLSGLAYEQYF.

This chain links TRBV5-6 with TRBJ1-5; 10 bases are shared with TRBD1. Trimming cost V 4 bases and J 6 bases; bases outside gene matches: 10. Germline CDR1 is SGHDT and CDR2 is YYEEEE. This CDR3 spans 16 amino acids. CDR3 amino acids: CASSRGTGVTGQPQHF. The CDR3 DNA sequence: TGTGCCAGCAGCCGGGGGACAGGGGTGACCGGTCAGCCCCAGCATTTT.

The rearrangement uses TRBV5-8 and TRBJ2-3; 13 bases line up with TRBD2. CDR1 and CDR2 from the germline V gene are SGHTS and YDEGEE. There are 16 residues in the CDR3. V was pared by 2 bases and J by 2 bases, with 2 bases of the junction left unmatched. The CDR3 sequence is CASSLGLAGDTDTQYF. In DNA, the CDR3 is TGTGCCAGCAGCTTAGGACTAGCGGGGGACACAGATACGCAGTATTTT.

This chain links TRBV7-2 with TRBJ2-1; the match to TRBD2 covers 9 bases. J was trimmed by 12 bases and V by 5 bases; bases with no gene match: 17. Germline lookup yields CDR1 SGHTA and CDR2 FQGNSA. The CDR3 is made up of 16 amino acids. CDR3: CASSPPGLAPMRGQFF. For the CDR3, the DNA is TGTGCCAGCAGCCCTCCCGGACTAGCGCCCATGAGGGGGCAGTTCTTC.